The 10 T cell receptor beta chains below were found in one sample sequenced in a study of breast tumors, draining lymph nodes, adjacent tissues. Samples came from axillary lymph nodes draining the breast cancer. TCRdb independently ran MiXCR on the multiplex PCR reads; one entry per CDR3 protein. The table shows approximately 180,000 distinct CDR3 sequences, with approximately 33% occurring only once. The sequenced sample consisted of axillary lymph node tissue. Every receptor here comes from a female donor with breast cancer. Some clones in this sample may be carry-over from other donors' samples.

The CDR3 protein is CASSEGSRANVLTF. CDR3 in DNA: TGTGCCAGCAGTGAAGGATCCAGGGCCAACGTCCTGACTTTC. The chain has TRBV2 and TRBJ2-6; D uncertain. The CDR3 is 14 residues long. V was trimmed by 1 base and J by 5 bases, leaving 6 bases between them. Looked up from germline, CDR1 is SNHLY and CDR2 is FYNNEI.

The table lists this clonotype with a few counts. The J gene is TRBJ2-5, the V gene TRBV28; 11 bases map to TRBD1. Trimming took 0 bases from V and 2 from J; bases not matched to a gene: 2. CDR1 MDHEN and CDR2 SYDVKM come from the germline V gene. This CDR3 comprises 16 residues. CDR3 sequence: CASSLWDRGRQETQYF. CDR3 coding DNA: TGTGCCAGCAGTTTATGGGACAGGGGGCGGCAAGAGACCCAGTACTTC.

This chain uses TRBV7-9 with TRBJ2-2, with no clear D. Germline CDR1 and CDR2: SEHNR and FQNEAQ (reference sequence). This CDR3 has 16 amino acids. Trimming left V 0 bases short and J 2 bases short, with 10 bases between. In DNA, the CDR3 is TGTGCCAGCAGCTTAGCCAGCGCTCGAAACACCGGGGAGCTGTTTTTT. Translated: CASSLASARNTGELFF. Supplemented by reference TRBV7-9 and TRBJ2-2, the full variable domain reads DTGVSQNPRHKITKRGQNVTFRCDPISEHNRLYWYRQTLGQGPEFLTYFQNEAQLEKSRLLSDRFSAERPKGSFSTLEIQRTEQGDSAMYLCASSLASARNTGELFFGEGSRLTVL.

At least ten counts were recorded for this clonotype. The chain joins TRBV2 to TRBJ2-6; D is perhaps TRBD1 (6 bases). Germline-derived CDR1 and CDR2 are SNHLY and FYNNEI. The CDR3 has 16 amino acids. Between the trimmed V and J ends, which lost 6 bases and 0 bases, there was a span of 12 bases. As DNA, the CDR3 is TGTGCCAGCAGGAGGACAGTCATCTCTGGGGCCAACGTCCTGACTTTC. This gives the protein CASRRTVISGANVLTF.

The rearrangement uses TRBV2 and TRBJ2-3; 7 nucleotides match TRBD2. Germline values: CDR1 SNHLY, CDR2 FYNNEI. V shed 4 bases, J shed 0 bases, and the junction held 7 bases outside the gene matches. This CDR3 has 16 amino acids. CDR3 in DNA: TGTGCCAGCAGTGGTGAGCTAGCGGCTAGCACAGATACGCAGTATTTT. This encodes CASSGELAASTDTQYF. The full variable domain, in which reference TRBV2 and TRBJ2-3 provide the parts outside the CDR3, is EPEVTQTPSHQVTQMGQEVILRCVPISNHLYFYWYRQILGQKVEFLVSFYNNEISEKSEIFDDQFSVERPDGSNFTLKIRSTKLEDSAMYFCASSGELAASTDTQYFGPGTRLTVL.

The table lists this clonotype with many counts. The chain couples TRBV5-1 to TRBJ2-3; TRBD1 aligns across 11 bases. This CDR3 is 15 amino acids long. V lost 3 bases and J lost 6; bases outside the gene matches: 6. Germline lookup yields CDR1 SGHRS and CDR2 YFSETQ. The CDR3 sequence is CASSYSGTGGDTQYF. In nucleotides, the CDR3 is TGCGCCAGCAGCTACTCCGGGACAGGGGGTGATACGCAGTATTTT. Drawing the rest from reference TRBV5-1 and TRBJ2-3, the complete variable domain is KAGVTQTPRYLIKTRGQQVTLSCSPISGHRSVSWYQQTPGQGLQFLFEYFSETQRNKGNFPGRFSGRQFSNSRSEMNVSTLELGDSALYLCASSYSGTGGDTQYFGPGTRLTVL.

The chain joins TRBV28 to TRBJ1-6, with a tentative D call TRBD1 (6 bases). Germline V gene data show CDR1 as MDHEN and CDR2 as SYDVKM. The germline V and J ends were trimmed by 8 bases and 8 bases, with 13 bases remaining between them. The CDR3 runs to 13 residues. CDR3 residues: CASLGQFDSPLHF. As DNA, the CDR3 is TGTGCCAGCCTAGGACAGTTCGATTCACCCCTCCACTTT.

This clonotype was recorded at least ten times. A much larger clone differs by one base, so this may be a read error. The chain joins TRBV6-5 to TRBJ1-6; 7 bases are a match to TRBD1. Germline V lookup: CDR1 MNHEY, CDR2 SVGAGI. V was clipped by 10 bases and J by 6 bases; unmatched bases: 6. This CDR3 has 13 residues. The CDR3 loop reads CATRQGGNSPLHF. Written as DNA, the CDR3 is TGTGCCACCAGGCAGGGGGGTAATTCACCCCTCCACTTT.

The gene calls are TRBV6-5 and TRBJ2-1, with D perhaps assigned TRBD1 or TRBD2 (6 bases each). V was clipped by 8 bases and J by 3 bases, with 20 bases between them. The germline gives CDR1 MNHEY, CDR2 SVGAGI. CDR3 length equals 16 residues. In DNA, the CDR3 is TGTGCCAGCCGGCTGGAGGAGGGGGACTTCTACAATGAGCAGTTCTTC. It translates to CASRLEEGDFYNEQFF.

This clonotype was seen at least ten times. V and J are TRBV18 and TRBJ1-4, with TRBD1 matching 7 bases. Germline CDR1 and CDR2: KGHSH and LQKENI. Germline trimming cut 5 bases from V and 3 bases from J; bases unmatched to any gene: 9. The CDR3 has 16 residues. The CDR3 DNA reads TGTGCCAGCTCATCAACAGGGGCGGGAGCTAATGAAAAACTGTTTTTT. Translation: CASSSTGAGANEKLFF.